The 8 T cell receptor beta chains given below trace back to one sample, sequenced in a study of T cell repertoires in Merkel cell carcinoma. This table comes from immunoSEQ multiplex PCR, and its TCRdb copy is limited to in-frame clones, with some not included. Of more than 12,000 clones in the sample, approximately 80% were seen once. Sample: tumor tissue. Source of these receptors: an adult with Merkel cell carcinoma.

V gene TRBV27 combines with J gene TRBJ1-6, with 9 bases matching TRBD1. Germline V gene lookup returns CDR1 MNHEY and CDR2 SMNVEV (reference sequence). The CDR3 has 14 residues. Unmatched junction bases numbered 4, after V lost 6 bases and J lost 7 bases. The CDR3: CASSWDRANSPLHF. The CDR3, as DNA: TGTGCCAGCAGCTGGGACAGGGCGAATTCACCCCTCCACTTT.

This chain joins TRBV19 and TRBJ1-5; perhaps TRBD1 as D (6 bases). V dropped 5 bases and J dropped 3 bases, with 17 bases sitting between them. The CDR3 is 16 residues long. CDR1 and CDR2 (germline): LNHDA, SQIVND (reference sequence). As DNA, the CDR3 is TGTGCCAGTAGTGTTAGCAGGGGTAAGGACAATCAGCCCCAGCATTTT. Its protein is CASSVSRGKDNQPQHF.

The chain joins TRBV27 to TRBJ2-7; D tentatively reads TRBD1 or TRBD2 (5 bases each). The ends were cut back, 6 bases at V and 7 bases at J, with 22 bases in the middle. This CDR3 contains 15 residues. Germline assignment: CDR1 MNHEY and CDR2 SMNVEV (reference sequence). DNA for the CDR3: TGTGCCAGCAGCCAGGTTTCTTGGGGGACGAAAGAGCAGTACTTC. Its translation is CASSQVSWGTKEQYF.

This clone is a singleton in its sample. The DNA for the CDR3 is TGTGCCAGCAGTTTCTGGCACGCTGGGGCCAACGTCCTGACTTTC. This sequence encodes CASSFWHAGANVLTF. The V and J genes are TRBV28 and TRBJ2-6, with D unclear. Trimming cost V 3 bases and J 2 bases, with 8 bases left between them. Germline V lookup: CDR1 MDHEN, CDR2 SYDVKM. The CDR3 totals 15 residues.

V is TRBV15 and J is TRBJ1-1, with D hard to call. Deletions cut 5 bases from V and 1 base from J, with 11 bases between. Germline V gives CDR1 LNHNV, CDR2 YYDKDF (reference sequence). The length of the CDR3 is 14 residues. In nucleotides, the CDR3 is TGTGCCACCAGCGGGCGGCAGACGAACACTGAAGCTTTCTTT. Translating gives CATSGRQTNTEAFF.

The chain joins TRBV3-1 (or the pseudogene TRBV3-2) to TRBJ1-2; D is undetermined. Per the germline V gene, CDR1 is LGHDT and CDR2 is YNNKEL (reference sequence). This CDR3 has 17 amino acids. The V end was cut by 1 base, the J end by 1 base, with 16 bases between. The DNA for the CDR3 is TGTGCCAGCAGCCAAGTCCTCCCGGGAGCTATTAACTATGGCTACACCTTC. Translated, it gives CASSQVLPGAINYGYTF.

V gene TRBV7-6 combines with J gene TRBJ2-5, with 12 bases that match TRBD2. V was clipped by 3 bases and J by 2 bases; unmatched bases: 4. The CDR3 extends over 16 amino acids. CDR1 and CDR2 (germline): SGHVS, FNYEAQ. CDR3 amino acids: CASSLGTSGLQETQYF. For the CDR3, the DNA is TGTGCCAGCAGCTTGGGGACTAGCGGGTTACAAGAGACCCAGTACTTC.

By sample fraction, this clone is medium-sized. The V call is TRBV9, the J call TRBJ1-2; TRBD1 aligns across 9 bases. This CDR3 has 14 residues. Trimming cost V 3 bases and J 3 bases; bases outside gene matches: 3. Germline values: CDR1 SGDLS, CDR2 YYNGEE. The CDR3 loop reads CASSAQGADYGYTF. The CDR3 DNA is TGTGCCAGCAGCGCACAGGGGGCTGACTATGGCTACACCTTC.